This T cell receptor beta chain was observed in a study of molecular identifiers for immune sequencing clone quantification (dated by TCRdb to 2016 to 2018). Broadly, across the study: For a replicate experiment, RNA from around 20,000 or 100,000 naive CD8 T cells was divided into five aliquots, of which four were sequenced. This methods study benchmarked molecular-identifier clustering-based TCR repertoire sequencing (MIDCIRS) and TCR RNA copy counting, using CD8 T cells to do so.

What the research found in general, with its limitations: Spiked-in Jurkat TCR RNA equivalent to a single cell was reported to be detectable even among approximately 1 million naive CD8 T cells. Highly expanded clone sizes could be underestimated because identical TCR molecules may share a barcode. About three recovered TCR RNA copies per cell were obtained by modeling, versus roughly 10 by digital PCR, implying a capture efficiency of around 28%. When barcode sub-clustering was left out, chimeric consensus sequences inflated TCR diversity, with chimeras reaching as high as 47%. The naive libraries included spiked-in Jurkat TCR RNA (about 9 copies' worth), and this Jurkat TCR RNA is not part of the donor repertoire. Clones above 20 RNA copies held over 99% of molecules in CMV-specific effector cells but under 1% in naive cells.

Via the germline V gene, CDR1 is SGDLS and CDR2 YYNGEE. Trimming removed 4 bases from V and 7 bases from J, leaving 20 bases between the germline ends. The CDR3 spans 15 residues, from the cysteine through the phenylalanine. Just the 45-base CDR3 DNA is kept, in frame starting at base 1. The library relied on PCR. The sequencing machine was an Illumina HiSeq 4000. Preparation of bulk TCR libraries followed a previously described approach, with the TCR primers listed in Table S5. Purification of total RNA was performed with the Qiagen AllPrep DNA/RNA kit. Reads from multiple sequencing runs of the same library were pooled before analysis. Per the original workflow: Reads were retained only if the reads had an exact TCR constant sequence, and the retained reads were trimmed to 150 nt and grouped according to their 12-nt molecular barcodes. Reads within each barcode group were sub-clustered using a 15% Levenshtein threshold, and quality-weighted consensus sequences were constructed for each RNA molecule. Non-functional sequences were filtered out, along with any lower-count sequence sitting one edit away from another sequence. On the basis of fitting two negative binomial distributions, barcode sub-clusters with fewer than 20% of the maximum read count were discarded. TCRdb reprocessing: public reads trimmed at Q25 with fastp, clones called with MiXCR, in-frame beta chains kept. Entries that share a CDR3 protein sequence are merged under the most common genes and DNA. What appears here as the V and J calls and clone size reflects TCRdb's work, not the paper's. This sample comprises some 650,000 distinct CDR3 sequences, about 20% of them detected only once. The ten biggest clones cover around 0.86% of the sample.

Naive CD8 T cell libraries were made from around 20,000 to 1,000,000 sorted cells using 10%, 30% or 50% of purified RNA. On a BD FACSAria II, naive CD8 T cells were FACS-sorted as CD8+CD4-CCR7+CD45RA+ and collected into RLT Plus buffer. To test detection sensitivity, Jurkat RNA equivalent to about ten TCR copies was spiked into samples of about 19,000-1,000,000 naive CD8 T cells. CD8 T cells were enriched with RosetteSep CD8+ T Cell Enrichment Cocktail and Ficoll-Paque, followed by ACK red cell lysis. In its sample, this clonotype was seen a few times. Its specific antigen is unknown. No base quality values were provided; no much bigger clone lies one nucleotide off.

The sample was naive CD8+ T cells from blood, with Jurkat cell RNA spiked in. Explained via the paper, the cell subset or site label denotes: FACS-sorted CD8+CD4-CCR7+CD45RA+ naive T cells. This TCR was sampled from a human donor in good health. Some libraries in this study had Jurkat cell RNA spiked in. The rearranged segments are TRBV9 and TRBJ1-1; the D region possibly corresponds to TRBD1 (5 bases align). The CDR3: CASSPQEMGQVEAFF. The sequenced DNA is TGTGCCAGCAGCCCCCAGGAGATGGGGCAGGTTGAAGCTTTCTTT.